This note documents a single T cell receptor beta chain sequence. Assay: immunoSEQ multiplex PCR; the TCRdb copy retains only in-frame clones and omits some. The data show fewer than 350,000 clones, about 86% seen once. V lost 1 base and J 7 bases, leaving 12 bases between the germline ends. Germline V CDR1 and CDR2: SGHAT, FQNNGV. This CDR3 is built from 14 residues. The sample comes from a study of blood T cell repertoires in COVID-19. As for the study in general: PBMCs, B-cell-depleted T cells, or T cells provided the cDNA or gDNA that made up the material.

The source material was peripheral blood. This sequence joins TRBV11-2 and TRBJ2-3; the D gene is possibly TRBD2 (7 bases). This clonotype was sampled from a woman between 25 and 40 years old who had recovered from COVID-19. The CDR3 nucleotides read TGTGCCAGCAGCTTAGTGCGGGGGCCGTATACGCAGTATTTT. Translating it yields CASSLVRGPYTQYF.